The 24 T cell receptor beta chains presented below share a single source sample, sequenced in a study of blood T cells in healthy people across ages. With a J-beta primer mix and a sample-barcoded 5' primer, a second PCR ran roughly 7 to 11 cycles. Each CDR3 protein is one row after TCRdb ran MiXCR on the 5' RACE reads. In the table there are 1.5 million to 2 million distinct CDR3 sequences, 40% to 55% of which are singletons. The sample taken for sequencing was blood. These TCRs come from a woman in her thirties or forties in good health.

The rearrangement uses TRBV27 and TRBJ1-6; D unresolved. This CDR3 has 18 amino acids. V was cut by 6 bases and J by 0 bases, with 18 bases left in between. Germline V gene data show CDR1 as MNHEY and CDR2 as SMNVEV (reference sequence). CDR3 sequence reads: CASSPGSRSSSYNSPLHF. The CDR3 nucleotides read TGTGCCAGCAGCCCCGGGTCGAGATCTAGCTCCTATAATTCACCCCTCCACTTT.

This clonotype was observed a few times. V gene TRBV12-3 or TRBV12-4 combines with J gene TRBJ2-5, with TRBD2 matching over 13 bases. The length of the CDR3 is 19 residues. The J segment lost 4 bases and the V segment lost 1 base, leaving 12 bases of the junction unmatched. CDR3 residues: CASSLGLTSGGPGSETQYF. Here the CDR3 DNA reads TGTGCCAGCAGTTTAGGCCTGACTAGCGGGGGGCCTGGTTCAGAGACCCAGTACTTC.

The J gene is TRBJ2-7, the V gene TRBV7-9, with 8 nucleotides matching TRBD2. The J call may be in error: the DNA end matches TRBJ2-5 better. Looked up from germline, CDR1 is SEHNR and CDR2 is FQNEAQ (reference sequence). This CDR3 has 15 amino acids. CDR3: CASSLVQRGRETQYF. CDR3 DNA sequence: TGTGCCAGCAGCTTAGTCCAGCGGGGGAGGGAGACCCAGTACTTC.

The chain carries TRBV7-2 and TRBJ2-1; D is undetermined. Germline V lookup: CDR1 SGHTA, CDR2 FQGNSA. V lost 5 bases to trimming and J lost 5 bases, with 10 bases between them. The CDR3 has 13 residues. CDR3 bases: TGTGCCAGCAGCCATTTTACAGACAATGAGCAGTTCTTC. Protein sequence: CASSHFTDNEQFF.

This chain uses TRBV10-3 with TRBJ2-6, with D unresolved. The CDR3 is made up of 14 amino acids. V was pared by 4 bases and J by 0 bases, with 4 bases between. Germline CDR1 reads ENHRY; CDR2 reads SYGVKD. The CDR3 is CAISAYSGANVLTF. The CDR3 DNA reads as TGTGCCATCAGTGCTTACTCTGGGGCCAACGTCCTGACTTTC.

This clonotype was recorded many times. The CDR3 is CSVERGFETQYF. The DNA of the CDR3 is TGCAGCGTTGAACGAGGGTTTGAGACCCAGTACTTC. The chain carries TRBV29-1 and TRBJ2-5; D may be TRBD2 (5 bases). The CDR3 is made up of 12 amino acids. The ends were cut back, 2 bases at V and 5 bases at J, with 9 bases in the middle. Germline assignment: CDR1 SQVTM and CDR2 ANQGSEA.

The V call is TRBV11-2, the J call TRBJ1-6; tentatively, D is TRBD1 (5 bases). V was pared by 2 bases and J by 0 bases, with 29 bases between. CDR1 SGHAT and CDR2 FQNNGV come from the germline V gene. The CDR3 contains 23 residues. The CDR3 sequence: CASSLSVAWGDQSLFSYNSPLHF. CDR3 DNA sequence: TGTGCCAGCAGCTTAAGTGTCGCGTGGGGGGACCAAAGCCTCTTCTCCTATAATTCACCCCTCCACTTT.

The chain combines TRBV10-3 with TRBJ2-1; possible D gene TRBD1, 6 bases. The DNA end lines up better with TRBJ2-7; the J call may be wrong. Germline V gene data show CDR1 as ENHRY and CDR2 as SYGVKD. The CDR3 consists of 13 residues. The DNA for the CDR3 is TGTGCCATCACTCAGACTCAGGGGAGCGAGCAGTACTTC. It yields the protein CAITQTQGSEQYF.

CDR3 residues: CASSQDRASGSTNYGYTF. As DNA, the CDR3 is TGCGCCAGCAGCCAAGATCGGGCCTCCGGGTCCACTAACTATGGCTACACCTTC. The chain has TRBV4-3 and TRBJ1-2; D not certain. The CDR3 runs to 18 residues. Germline-derived CDR1 and CDR2 are LGHNA and YSLEER. V lost 0 bases, J lost 0 bases, and 17 bases lay in between.

This rearrangement joins TRBV6-2 or TRBV6-3 to TRBJ1-1; D is ambiguous. The CDR3 contains 14 residues. V was pared by 0 bases and J by 6 bases, with 11 bases between. CDR1 MNHEY and CDR2 SVGEGT come from the germline V gene. CDR3 residues: CASSYSRVTPEAFF. The CDR3 nucleotides are TGTGCCAGCAGTTACTCGAGAGTGACCCCTGAAGCTTTCTTT.

V and J are TRBV24-1 and TRBJ2-5, with 9 bases fitting TRBD2. The J segment lost 5 bases and the V segment lost 1 base, leaving 7 bases of the junction unmatched. Germline CDR1 reads KGHDR; CDR2 reads SFDVKD. The CDR3 is 16 amino acids. CDR3 coding DNA: TGTGCCACCAGTGATTTTCGAGCGGGGGGTGCGGAGACCCAGTACTTC. It specifies CATSDFRAGGAETQYF.

The V gene is TRBV7-8, the J gene TRBJ1-2; D unresolved. V was shortened by 2 bases and J by 2 bases, with 15 bases between the two germline ends. This CDR3 comprises 16 residues. Germline CDR1 SGHVS, CDR2 FQNEAQ. DNA for the CDR3: TGTGCCAGCAGCTTATGGAGGGAGGAGACCAACTATGGCTACACCTTC. Residues: CASSLWREETNYGYTF.

This clonotype was picked up one time. The chain uses TRBV4-2 and TRBJ2-3, with a weak D call TRBD2 (6 bases). Germline CDR1 is LGHNA and CDR2 is YNFKEQ. This CDR3 is built from 15 residues. Trimming took 0 bases from V and 2 from J, leaving 9 bases between them. This chain's CDR3 is CASSQELAFTDTQYF. DNA for the CDR3: TGTGCCAGCAGCCAAGAACTAGCCTTCACAGATACGCAGTATTTT.

The chain has TRBV20-1 and TRBJ2-5; D not resolved. Trimming took 6 bases from V and 4 from J, leaving 12 bases between them. CDR1 is DFQATT and CDR2 is SNEGSKA in the germline V gene (reference sequence). CDR3 size: 12 residues. The CDR3 protein is CSAEIGPETQYF. Written as DNA, the CDR3 is TGCAGTGCCGAGATAGGCCCAGAGACCCAGTACTTC.

This clonotype was detected once. Germline and junction disagree at one end, which may indicate a read error. The chain combines TRBV7-6 with TRBJ2-1; 13 nucleotides agree with TRBD2. This CDR3 contains 16 residues. Germline CDR1 SGHVS, CDR2 FNYEAQ. The DNA for the CDR3 is TGTGCCGGCAGCTTAATTTTTACTAGCGGGGGGGATGAGCAGTTCTTC. It is translated as CAGSLIFTSGGDEQFF.

This chain uses TRBV6-6 with TRBJ1-1, with D possibly matching TRBD1 (6 bases). The germline V gene encodes CDR1 MNHNY and CDR2 SVGAGI (reference sequence). The CDR3 spans 15 residues. V was clipped by 0 bases and J by 6 bases, with 14 bases between them. CDR3 nucleotides: TGTGCCAGCAGTTACTCCGGGGGGCGCGTTCCTGAAGCTTTCTTT. Encoded protein: CASSYSGGRVPEAFF.

This clonotype has a handful of counts. The chain joins TRBV7-9 to TRBJ2-1; tentatively, D is TRBD1 (5 bases). The CDR3 runs 14 residues. Germline V gene sequence: CDR1 SEHNR, CDR2 FQNEAQ (reference sequence). V gave up 7 bases and J gave up 4 bases, with 14 bases separating them. Here the CDR3 DNA reads TGTGCCAGCACCCTACCGACAGCGTACAATGAGCAGTTCTTC. Its translation: CASTLPTAYNEQFF. Supplemented by reference TRBV7-9 and TRBJ2-1, the full variable domain reads DTGVSQNPRHKITKRGQNVTFRCDPISEHNRLYWYRQTLGQGPEFLTYFQNEAQLEKSRLLSDRFSAERPKGSFSTLEIQRTEQGDSAMYLCASTLPTAYNEQFFGPGTRLTVL.

Only a few counts were recorded for this clonotype. The V and J genes are TRBV12-3 or TRBV12-4 and TRBJ2-7, with D tentatively TRBD2 (7 bases). The CDR3 is made up of 17 amino acids. Trimming took off 6 bases at V and 2 bases at J, with 23 bases between the two ends. The CDR3 DNA sequence: TGTGCCAGCAGCCGCTGGGGCGGGGGCGCCCAGACCTACGAGCAGTACTTC. The encoded protein is CASSRWGGGAQTYEQYF.

The chain is built from TRBV20-1 and TRBJ1-5; no definite D call. V lost 0 bases to trimming and J lost 6 bases, with 6 bases between them. This CDR3 contains 12 residues. Germline V gene sequence: CDR1 DFQATT, CDR2 SNEGSKA (reference sequence). For the CDR3, the DNA is TGCAGTGCTAGAGAGGGGAGTCAGCCCCAGCATTTT. As protein: CSAREGSQPQHF.

This clonotype has a handful of counts. The chain recombines TRBV5-1 with TRBJ2-7, with unresolved D. The CDR3 runs to 14 residues. Per the germline V gene, CDR1 is SGHRS and CDR2 is YFSETQ. The V end was cut by 0 bases, the J end by 6 bases, with 13 bases between. This chain's CDR3 is CASSLGRSPSEQYF. CDR3 in DNA: TGCGCCAGCAGCTTGGGAAGGTCTCCCAGCGAGCAGTACTTC.

The rearrangement uses TRBV7-2 and TRBJ2-3; tentative D call: TRBD1 (6 bases). V was cut by 5 bases and J by 2 bases, with 26 bases left in between. CDR3 length: 19 amino acids. CDR1 and CDR2 from the germline V gene are SGHTA and FQGNSA. CDR3 bases: TGTGCCAGCAGCGAAGATTCAGGGGATAGCATGTATTTCACAGATACGCAGTATTTT. This translates into CASSEDSGDSMYFTDTQYF.

This rearrangement joins TRBV7-9 to TRBJ1-5, with TRBD1 identical over 9 bases. V lost 4 bases, J lost 6 bases, and 7 bases stayed unmatched. In germline, CDR1 is SEHNR, CDR2 FQNEAQ (reference sequence). The CDR3 sequence is 15 residues long. The CDR3 loop reads CASSSEGQGGQPQHF. For the CDR3, the DNA is TGTGCCAGCAGCTCAGAGGGACAGGGCGGTCAGCCCCAGCATTTT.

The gene calls are TRBV7-2 and TRBJ1-2, with a tentative D call TRBD1 (5 bases). The V gene lost 7 bases and the J gene lost 7 bases, with 10 bases spanning the gap. Germline V gene lookup returns CDR1 SGHTA and CDR2 FQGNSA. CDR3 length equals 11 residues. The CDR3 here is CASNQGPGYTF. In DNA form, the CDR3 reads TGTGCCAGCAACCAGGGACCTGGCTACACCTTC.

Here the CDR3 DNA reads TGTGCCAGCAGTCCCCGACTAGCGGGGCTCAATGAGCAGTTCTTC. Translating it yields CASSPRLAGLNEQFF. The chain has TRBV14 and TRBJ2-1; 11 bases match TRBD2. Trimming cost V 6 bases and J 6 bases; bases outside gene matches: 7. CDR1 is SGHDN, CDR2 FVKESK, per germline. The CDR3 spans 15 residues.